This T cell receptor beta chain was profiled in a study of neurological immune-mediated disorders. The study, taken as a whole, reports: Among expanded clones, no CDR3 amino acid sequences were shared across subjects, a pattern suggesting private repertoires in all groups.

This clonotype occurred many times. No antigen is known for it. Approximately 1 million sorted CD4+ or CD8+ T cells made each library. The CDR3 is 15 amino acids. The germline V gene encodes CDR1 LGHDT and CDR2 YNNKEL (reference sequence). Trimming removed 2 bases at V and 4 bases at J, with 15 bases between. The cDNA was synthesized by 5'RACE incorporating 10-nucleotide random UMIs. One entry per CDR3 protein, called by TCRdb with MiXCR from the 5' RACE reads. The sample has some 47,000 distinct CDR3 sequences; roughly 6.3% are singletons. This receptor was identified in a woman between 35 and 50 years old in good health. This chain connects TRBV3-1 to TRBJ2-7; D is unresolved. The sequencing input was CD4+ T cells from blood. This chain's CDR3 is CASSQTALLGYEQYF. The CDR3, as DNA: TGTGCCAGCAGCCAAACTGCCCTTTTAGGGTACGAGCAGTACTTC.